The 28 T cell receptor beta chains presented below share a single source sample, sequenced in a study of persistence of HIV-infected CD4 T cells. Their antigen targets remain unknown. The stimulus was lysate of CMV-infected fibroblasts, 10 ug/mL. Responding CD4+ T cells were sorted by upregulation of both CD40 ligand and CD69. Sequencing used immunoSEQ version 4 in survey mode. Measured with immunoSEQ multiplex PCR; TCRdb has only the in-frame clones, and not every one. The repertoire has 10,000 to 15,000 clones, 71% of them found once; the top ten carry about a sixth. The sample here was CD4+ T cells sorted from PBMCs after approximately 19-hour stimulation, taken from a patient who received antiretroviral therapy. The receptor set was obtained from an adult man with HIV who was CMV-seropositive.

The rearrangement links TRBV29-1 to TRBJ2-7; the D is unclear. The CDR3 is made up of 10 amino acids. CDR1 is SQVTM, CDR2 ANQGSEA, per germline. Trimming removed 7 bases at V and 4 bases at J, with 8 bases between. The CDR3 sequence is CSALEYEQYF. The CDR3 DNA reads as TGCAGCGCCCTGGAATACGAGCAGTACTTC.

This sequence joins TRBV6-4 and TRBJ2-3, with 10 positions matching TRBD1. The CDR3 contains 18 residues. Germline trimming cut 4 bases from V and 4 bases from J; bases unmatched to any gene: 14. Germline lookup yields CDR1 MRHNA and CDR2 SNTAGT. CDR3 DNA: TGTGCCAGCAGTGCCGACGGGACAGACAGGGGGCTCGCAGATACGCAGTATTTT. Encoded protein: CASSADGTDRGLADTQYF.

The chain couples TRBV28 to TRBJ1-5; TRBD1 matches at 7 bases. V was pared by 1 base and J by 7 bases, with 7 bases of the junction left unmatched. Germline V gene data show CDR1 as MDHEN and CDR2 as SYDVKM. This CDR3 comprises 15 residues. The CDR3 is CASSLSQGIGQPQHF. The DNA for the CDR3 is TGTGCCAGCAGTTTATCACAGGGGATCGGGCAGCCCCAGCATTTT.

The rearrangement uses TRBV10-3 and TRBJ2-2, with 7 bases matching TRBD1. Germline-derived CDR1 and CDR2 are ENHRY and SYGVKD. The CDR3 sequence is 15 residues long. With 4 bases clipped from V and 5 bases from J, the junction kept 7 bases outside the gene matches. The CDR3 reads CAISVGQVKTGELFF. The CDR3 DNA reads TGTGCCATCAGTGTAGGACAGGTCAAAACCGGGGAGCTGTTTTTT.

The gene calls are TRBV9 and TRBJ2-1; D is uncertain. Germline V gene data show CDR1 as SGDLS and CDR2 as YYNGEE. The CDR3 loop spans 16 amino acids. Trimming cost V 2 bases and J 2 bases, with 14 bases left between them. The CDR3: CASSVSPLGTYNEQFF. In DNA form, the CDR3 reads TGTGCCAGCAGCGTCAGCCCCCTGGGTACCTACAATGAGCAGTTCTTC.

The CDR3 DNA reads TGCAGCGTTGGTAGTACCTCTAGCACAGATACGCAGTATTTT. Translated: CSVGSTSSTDTQYF. The chain recombines TRBV29-1 with TRBJ2-3; D uncertain. Trimming pared 4 bases from V and 0 bases from J, leaving 11 bases between. This CDR3 contains 14 residues. The V gene's germline CDR1 is SQVTM and CDR2 ANQGSEA.

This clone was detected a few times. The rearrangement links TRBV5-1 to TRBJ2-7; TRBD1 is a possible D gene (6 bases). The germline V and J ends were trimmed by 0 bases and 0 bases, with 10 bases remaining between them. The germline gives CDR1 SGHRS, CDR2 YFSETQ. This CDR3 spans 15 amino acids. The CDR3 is CASSLGQGFSYEQYF. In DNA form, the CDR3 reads TGCGCCAGCAGCTTGGGGCAGGGGTTCTCCTACGAGCAGTACTTC.

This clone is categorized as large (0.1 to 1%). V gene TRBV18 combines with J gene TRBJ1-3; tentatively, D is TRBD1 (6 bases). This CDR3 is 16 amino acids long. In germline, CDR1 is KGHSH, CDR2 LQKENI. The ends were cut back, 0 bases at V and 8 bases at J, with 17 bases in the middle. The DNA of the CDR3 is TGTGCCAGCTCACCACCGAATACAGGGTCTTGGGACACCATATATTTT. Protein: CASSPPNTGSWDTIYF.

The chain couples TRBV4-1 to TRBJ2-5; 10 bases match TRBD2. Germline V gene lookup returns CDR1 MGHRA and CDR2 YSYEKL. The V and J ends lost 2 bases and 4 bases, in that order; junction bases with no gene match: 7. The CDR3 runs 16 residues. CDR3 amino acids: CASSQQRGGPGETQYF. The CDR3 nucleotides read TGCGCCAGCAGCCAACAGCGGGGGGGCCCAGGAGAGACCCAGTACTTC.

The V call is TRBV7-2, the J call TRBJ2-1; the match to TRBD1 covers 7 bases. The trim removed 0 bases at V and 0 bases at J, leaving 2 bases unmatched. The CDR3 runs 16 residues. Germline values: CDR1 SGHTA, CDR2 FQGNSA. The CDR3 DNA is TGTGCCAGCAGCTTAGCGTCAGGGGGCTCCTACAATGAGCAGTTCTTC. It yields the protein CASSLASGGSYNEQFF.

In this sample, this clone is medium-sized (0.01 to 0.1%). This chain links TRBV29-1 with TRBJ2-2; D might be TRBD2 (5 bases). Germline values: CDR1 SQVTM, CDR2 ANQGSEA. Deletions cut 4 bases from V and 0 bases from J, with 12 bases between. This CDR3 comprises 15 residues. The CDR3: CSVVRMDSNTGELFF. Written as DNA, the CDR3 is TGCAGCGTTGTCAGGATGGACTCGAACACCGGGGAGCTGTTTTTT.

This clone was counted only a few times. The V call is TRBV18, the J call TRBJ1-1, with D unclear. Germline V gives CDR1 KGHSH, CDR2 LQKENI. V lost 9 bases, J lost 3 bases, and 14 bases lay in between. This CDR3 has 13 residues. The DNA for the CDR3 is TGTGCCAGTTCGTGGCATGAGGACACTGAAGCTTTCTTT. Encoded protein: CASSWHEDTEAFF.

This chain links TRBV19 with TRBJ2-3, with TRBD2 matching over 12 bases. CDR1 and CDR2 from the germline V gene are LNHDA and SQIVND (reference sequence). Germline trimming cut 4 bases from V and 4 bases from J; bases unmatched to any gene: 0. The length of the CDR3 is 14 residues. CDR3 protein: CASSTSGGADTQYF. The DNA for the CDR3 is TGTGCCAGTAGTACTAGCGGGGGGGCAGATACGCAGTATTTT.

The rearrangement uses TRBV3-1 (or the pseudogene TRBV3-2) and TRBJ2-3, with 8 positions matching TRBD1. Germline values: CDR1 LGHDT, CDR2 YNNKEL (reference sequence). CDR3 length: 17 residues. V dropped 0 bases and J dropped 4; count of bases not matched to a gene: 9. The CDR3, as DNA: TGTGCCAGCAGCCAAGAACCCGGACAGGGAATTTCAGATACGCAGTATTTT. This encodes CASSQEPGQGISDTQYF.

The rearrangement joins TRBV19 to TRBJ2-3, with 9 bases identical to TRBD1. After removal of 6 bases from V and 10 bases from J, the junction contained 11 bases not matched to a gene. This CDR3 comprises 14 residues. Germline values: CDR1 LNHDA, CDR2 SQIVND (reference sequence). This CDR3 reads CASSGQGSVSPQYF. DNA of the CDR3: TGTGCCAGTAGCGGACAGGGGAGCGTGAGTCCGCAGTATTTT. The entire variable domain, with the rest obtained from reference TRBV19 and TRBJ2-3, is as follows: DGGITQSPKYLFRKEGQNVTLSCEQNLNHDAMYWYRQDPGQGLRLIYYSQIVNDFQKGDIAEGYSVSREKKESFPLTVTSAQKNPTAFYLCASSGQGSVSPQYFGPGTRLTVL.

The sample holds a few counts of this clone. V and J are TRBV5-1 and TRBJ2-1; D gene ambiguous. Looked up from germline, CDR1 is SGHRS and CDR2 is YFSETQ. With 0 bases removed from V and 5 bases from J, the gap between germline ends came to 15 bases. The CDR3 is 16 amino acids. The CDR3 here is CASSLGLLLTNNEQFF. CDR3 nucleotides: TGCGCCAGCAGCTTGGGCCTCCTGTTAACCAACAATGAGCAGTTCTTC.

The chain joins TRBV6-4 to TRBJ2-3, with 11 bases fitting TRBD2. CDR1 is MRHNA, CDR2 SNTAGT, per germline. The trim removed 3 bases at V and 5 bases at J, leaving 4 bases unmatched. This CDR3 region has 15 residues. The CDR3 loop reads CASSELAGVVDTQYF. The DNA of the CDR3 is TGTGCCAGCAGTGAACTAGCGGGGGTGGTAGATACGCAGTATTTT.

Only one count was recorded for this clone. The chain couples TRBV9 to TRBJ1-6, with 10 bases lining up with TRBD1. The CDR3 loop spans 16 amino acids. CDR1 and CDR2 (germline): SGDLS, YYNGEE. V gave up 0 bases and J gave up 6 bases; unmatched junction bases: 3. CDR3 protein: CASSVAGTGANSPLHF. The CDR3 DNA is TGTGCCAGCAGCGTAGCAGGGACAGGGGCTAATTCACCCCTCCACTTT.

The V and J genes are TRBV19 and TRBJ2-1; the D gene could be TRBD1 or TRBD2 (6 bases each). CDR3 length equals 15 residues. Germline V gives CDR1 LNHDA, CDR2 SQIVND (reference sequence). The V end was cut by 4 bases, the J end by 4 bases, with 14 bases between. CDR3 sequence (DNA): TGTGCCAGTAGTACCCAGGGGCGGGGTTACAATGAGCAGTTCTTC. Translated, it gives CASSTQGRGYNEQFF.

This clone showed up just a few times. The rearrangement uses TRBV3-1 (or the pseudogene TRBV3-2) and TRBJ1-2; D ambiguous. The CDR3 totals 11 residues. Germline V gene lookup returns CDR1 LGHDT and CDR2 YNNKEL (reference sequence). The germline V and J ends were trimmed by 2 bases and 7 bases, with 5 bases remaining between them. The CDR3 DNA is TGTGCCAGCAGCCAACTTCTTGGCTACACCTTC. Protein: CASSQLLGYTF.

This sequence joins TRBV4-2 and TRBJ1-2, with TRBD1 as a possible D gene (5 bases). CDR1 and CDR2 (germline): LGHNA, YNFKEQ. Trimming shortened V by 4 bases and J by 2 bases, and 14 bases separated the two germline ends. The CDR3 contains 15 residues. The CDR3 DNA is TGTGCCAGCAGCCCCGAGGGTAAGGGGAACTATGGCTACACCTTC. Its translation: CASSPEGKGNYGYTF.

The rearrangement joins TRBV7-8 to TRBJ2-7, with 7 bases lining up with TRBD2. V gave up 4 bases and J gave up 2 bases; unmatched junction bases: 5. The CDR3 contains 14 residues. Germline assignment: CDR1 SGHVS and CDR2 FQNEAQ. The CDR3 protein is CASSSPGGTYEQYF. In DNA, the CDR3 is TGTGCCAGCAGCTCACCGGGAGGAACCTACGAGCAGTACTTC.

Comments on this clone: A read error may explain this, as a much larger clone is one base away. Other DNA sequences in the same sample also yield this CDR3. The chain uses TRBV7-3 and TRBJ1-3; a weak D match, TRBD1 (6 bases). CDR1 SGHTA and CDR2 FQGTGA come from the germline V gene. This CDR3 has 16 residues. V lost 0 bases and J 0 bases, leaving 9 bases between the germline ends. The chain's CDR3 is CASSLTGGNSGNTIYF. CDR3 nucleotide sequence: TGTGCCAGCAGCTTAACAGGGGGGAACTCTGGAAACACCATATATTTT.

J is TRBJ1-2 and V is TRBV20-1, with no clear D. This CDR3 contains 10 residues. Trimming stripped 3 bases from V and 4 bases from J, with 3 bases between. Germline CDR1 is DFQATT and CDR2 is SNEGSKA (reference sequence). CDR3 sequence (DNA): TGCAGTGCTAGGGCCTATGGCTACACCTTC. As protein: CSARAYGYTF.

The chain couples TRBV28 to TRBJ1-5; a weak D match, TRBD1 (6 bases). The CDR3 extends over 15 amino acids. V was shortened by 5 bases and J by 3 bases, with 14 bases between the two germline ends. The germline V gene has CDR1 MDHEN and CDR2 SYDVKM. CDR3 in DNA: TGTGCCAGCAGTAAGAGAAAGGGGGTCAATCAGCCCCAGCATTTT. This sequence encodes CASSKRKGVNQPQHF.

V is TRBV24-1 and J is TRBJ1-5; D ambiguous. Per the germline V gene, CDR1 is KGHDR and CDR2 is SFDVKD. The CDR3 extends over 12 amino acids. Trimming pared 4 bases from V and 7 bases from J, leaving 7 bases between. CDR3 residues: CATSDSAQPQHF. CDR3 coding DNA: TGTGCCACCAGTGACAGTGCACAGCCCCAGCATTTT.

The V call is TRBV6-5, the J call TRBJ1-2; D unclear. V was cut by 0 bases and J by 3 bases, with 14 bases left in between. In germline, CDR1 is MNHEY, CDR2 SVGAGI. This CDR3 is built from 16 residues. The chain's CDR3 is CASSYSVGRTYYGYTF. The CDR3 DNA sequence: TGTGCCAGCAGTTACTCGGTGGGCAGGACTTACTATGGCTACACCTTC.

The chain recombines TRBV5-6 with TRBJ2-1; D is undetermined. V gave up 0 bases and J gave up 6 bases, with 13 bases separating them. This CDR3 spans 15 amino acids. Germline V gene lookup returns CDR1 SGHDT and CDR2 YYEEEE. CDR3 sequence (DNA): TGTGCCAGCAGCTTGGAACGGATTACACCCAATGAGCAGTTCTTC. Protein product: CASSLERITPNEQFF. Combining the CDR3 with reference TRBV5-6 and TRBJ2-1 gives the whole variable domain DAGVTQSPTHLIKTRGQQVTLRCSPKSGHDTVSWYQQALGQGPQFIFQYYEEEERQRGNFPDRFSGHQFPNYSSELNVNALLLGDSALYLCASSLERITPNEQFFGPGTRLTVL.